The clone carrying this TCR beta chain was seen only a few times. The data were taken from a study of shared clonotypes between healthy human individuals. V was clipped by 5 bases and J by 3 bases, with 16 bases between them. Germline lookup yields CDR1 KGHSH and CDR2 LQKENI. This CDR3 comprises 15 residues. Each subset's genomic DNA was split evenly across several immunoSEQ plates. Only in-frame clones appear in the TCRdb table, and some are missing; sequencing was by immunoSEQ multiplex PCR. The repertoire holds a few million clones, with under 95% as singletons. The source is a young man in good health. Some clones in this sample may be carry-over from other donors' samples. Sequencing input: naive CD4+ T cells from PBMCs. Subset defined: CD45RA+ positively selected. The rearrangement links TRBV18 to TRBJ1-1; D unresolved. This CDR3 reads CASSSVGGGYTEAFF. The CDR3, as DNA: TGTGCCAGCTCATCAGTGGGTGGAGGGTACACTGAAGCTTTCTTT. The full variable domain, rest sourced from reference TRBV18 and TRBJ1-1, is NAGVMQNPRHLVRRRGQEARLRCSPMKGHSHVYWYRQLPEEGLKFMVYLQKENIIDESGMPKERFSAEFPKEGPSILRIQQVVRGDSAAYFCASSSVGGGYTEAFFGQGTRLTVV.